This entry lists 24 T cell receptor beta chains sequenced from one sample in a study of spatial heterogeneity in lung cancer. TCRdb re-called the 5' RACE reads with MiXCR, one entry per CDR3 protein. The sample has about 94,000 distinct CDR3 sequences; around 19% are singletons. Time point denoted: blood at routine non-recurrence follow-up after resection. The material sequenced was PBMCs, taken at follow-up. Receptors originate from a male donor with early-stage non-small cell lung cancer.

This clonotype was observed a handful of times. The rearrangement uses TRBV5-1 and TRBJ2-1, with 8 positions matching TRBD2. Trimming removed 4 bases from V and 5 bases from J; junction bases left unmatched: 11. Germline V gives CDR1 SGHRS, CDR2 YFSETQ. The CDR3 runs 16 residues. The CDR3 coding sequence is TGCGCCAGCAGCCAATCTCCGGGACTAGGGAACAATGAGCAGTTCTTC. It codes for CASSQSPGLGNNEQFF.

This clonotype was seen only a few times. This chain connects TRBV20-1 to TRBJ2-1; D is possibly TRBD1 or TRBD2 (5 bases each). Trimming cost V 6 bases and J 1 base, with 16 bases left between them. Per germline, CDR1 DFQATT and CDR2 SNEGSKA (reference sequence). The CDR3 extends over 15 amino acids. The CDR3 reads CSATGLRRSYNEQFF. The CDR3 nucleotides read TGCAGTGCCACAGGTCTGCGGAGGTCCTACAATGAGCAGTTCTTC.

The CDR3 DNA is TGTGCCAGCAGCCAAGGAACCACGAAAACAGATACGCAGTATTTT. As protein: CASSQGTTKTDTQYF. The chain has TRBV6-5 and TRBJ2-3, with D unclear. The CDR3 is made up of 15 amino acids. V was clipped by 6 bases and J by 3 bases, with 16 bases between them. Germline V gives CDR1 MNHEY, CDR2 SVGAGI.

The rearrangement joins TRBV2 to TRBJ1-6; 9 nucleotides line up with TRBD1. V shed 11 bases, J shed 9 bases, and the junction held 14 bases outside the gene matches. Looked up from germline, CDR1 is SNHLY and CDR2 is FYNNEI. The CDR3 runs 15 residues. For the CDR3, the DNA is TGTGCCGCCCGCCCCCGGACAGGGGCAAGTTCACCCCTCCACTTT. It codes for CAARPRTGASSPLHF.

The chain carries TRBV12-3 or TRBV12-4 and TRBJ2-1; D gene unclear. The V end was cut by 5 bases, the J end by 10 bases, with 12 bases between. The CDR3 contains 12 residues. The chain's CDR3 is CASSPVRYEQFF. CDR3 nucleotide sequence: TGTGCCAGCAGTCCCGTCCGGTACGAGCAGTTCTTC.

This clonotype was found a few times. The CDR3 spells CASSSTGAPPTDTQYF. The CDR3 region has the DNA TGTGCCAGCAGCTCGACAGGGGCTCCCCCCACAGATACGCAGTATTTT. This chain connects TRBV7-2 to TRBJ2-3; 8 nucleotides line up with TRBD1. This CDR3 has 16 residues. Germline CDR1 and CDR2: SGHTA and FQGNSA. The V gene end was trimmed by 4 bases and the J gene end by 2 bases; junction bases not matched to a gene: 8.

This clonotype was seen many times. The V and J genes are TRBV24-1 and TRBJ2-2; D not resolved. In germline, CDR1 is KGHDR, CDR2 SFDVKD. V was cut by 0 bases and J by 4 bases, with 8 bases left in between. The CDR3 consists of 15 residues. The CDR3 loop is CATSDLGAATGELFF. For the CDR3, the DNA is TGTGCCACCAGTGATTTGGGAGCAGCCACCGGGGAGCTGTTTTTT.

J is TRBJ1-5 and V is TRBV6-1; D is unclear. Trimming left V 2 bases short and J 7 bases short, with 6 bases between. Germline V gene data show CDR1 as MNHNS and CDR2 as SASEGT. This CDR3 contains 12 residues. The CDR3 nucleotides are TGTGCCAGCAGTGAAATACCCCAGCCCCAGCATTTT. Its protein product is CASSEIPQPQHF.

This clonotype appeared a few times. The chain combines TRBV6-5 with TRBJ1-4; the match to TRBD1 covers 9 bases. The junction had 3 bases not matched to a gene; V was cut back by 0 bases and J by 4 bases. Germline lookup yields CDR1 MNHEY and CDR2 SVGAGI. The CDR3 extends over 16 amino acids. The CDR3 loop reads CASSYSTGQGNEKLFF. The CDR3 DNA reads TGTGCCAGCAGTTACTCGACGGGACAGGGTAATGAAAAACTGTTTTTT.

This chain joins TRBV10-3 and TRBJ2-2, with 9 bases matching TRBD2. Germline V gives CDR1 ENHRY, CDR2 SYGVKD. V lost 6 bases and J lost 4; bases outside the gene matches: 6. The CDR3 has 15 residues. This CDR3 is CAISRSGSITGELFF. CDR3 sequence (DNA): TGTGCCATCAGCCGTAGCGGGAGCATCACCGGGGAGCTGTTTTTT.

The chain links TRBV7-2 to TRBJ1-5; D call uncertain. In germline, CDR1 is SGHTA, CDR2 FQGNSA. Trimming stripped 2 bases from V and 1 base from J, with 9 bases between. The CDR3 is 15 amino acids. In DNA form, the CDR3 reads TGTGCCAGCAGCTTACGGGCGGGCAGCAATCAGCCCCAGCATTTT. Encoded protein: CASSLRAGSNQPQHF.

This chain joins TRBV9 and TRBJ2-2, with D unresolved. Trimming took off 2 bases at V and 0 bases at J, with 5 bases between the two ends. CDR1 and CDR2 (germline): SGDLS, YYNGEE. The CDR3 has 14 residues. The CDR3, as DNA: TGTGCCAGCAGCGTGGCCGCGAACACCGGGGAGCTGTTTTTT. Translation gives CASSVAANTGELFF.

The rearrangement uses TRBV10-3 and TRBJ2-1, with D uncertain. Germline loops: CDR1 ENHRY, CDR2 SYGVKD. This CDR3 is built from 14 residues. V lost 3 bases and J lost 0, with 6 bases in between. This chain's CDR3 is CAISDGSSYNEQFF. In nucleotides, the CDR3 is TGTGCCATCAGTGACGGAAGCTCCTACAATGAGCAGTTCTTC.

This clonotype was seen more than once but under ten times. The CDR3 loop reads CASERDNHEKLFF. DNA for the CDR3: TGTGCCAGCGAAAGAGACAATCATGAAAAACTGTTTTTT. The rearrangement joins TRBV2 to TRBJ1-4, with unresolved D. CDR3 length: 13 residues. V dropped 8 bases and J dropped 6 bases, with 13 bases sitting between them. Germline V gene data show CDR1 as SNHLY and CDR2 as FYNNEI.

V usage is TRBV5-1 and J usage is TRBJ2-1; TRBD2 matches 13 bases. The CDR3 loop spans 14 amino acids. V was clipped by 6 bases and J by 6 bases; unmatched bases: 3. The germline gives CDR1 SGHRS, CDR2 YFSETQ. Here the CDR3 reads CASKTSGRANEQFF. CDR3 sequence (DNA): TGCGCCAGCAAAACTAGCGGGAGGGCCAATGAGCAGTTCTTC.

This clonotype was counted a few times. The chain recombines TRBV5-1 with TRBJ2-2; D is uncertain. The length of the CDR3 is 14 residues. The germline V and J ends were trimmed by 0 bases and 2 bases, with 5 bases remaining between them. CDR1 is SGHRS and CDR2 is YFSETQ in the germline V gene. The CDR3 DNA is TGCGCCAGCAGCTTGGGGGGAAACACCGGGGAGCTGTTTTTT. It specifies CASSLGGNTGELFF. The full variable domain, completed using reference TRBV5-1 and TRBJ2-2, is KAGVTQTPRYLIKTRGQQVTLSCSPISGHRSVSWYQQTPGQGLQFLFEYFSETQRNKGNFPGRFSGRQFSNSRSEMNVSTLELGDSALYLCASSLGGNTGELFFGEGSRLTVL.

The chain carries TRBV3-1 and TRBJ2-1; D uncertain. The V end was cut by 2 bases, the J end by 0 bases, with 8 bases between. This CDR3 is 15 amino acids long. Germline CDR1 LGHDT, CDR2 YNNKEL (reference sequence). For the CDR3, the DNA is TGTGCCAGCAGCCAAAGGGCGAGCTCCTACAATGAGCAGTTCTTC. It is translated as CASSQRASSYNEQFF.

CDR3 nucleotide sequence: TGTGCCAGCAGCCCGCGCCTGGGACGGGGCTTTGGGCAGTATTTT. It codes for CASSPRLGRGFGQYF. The chain couples TRBV11-2 to TRBJ2-3, with D possibly called TRBD1 or TRBD2 (5 bases each). V was pared by 5 bases and J by 11 bases, with 23 bases between. Germline CDR1 SGHAT, CDR2 FQNNGV. The CDR3 consists of 15 residues. Full variable domain (rest looked up from reference TRBV11-2 and TRBJ2-3): EAGVAQSPRYKIIEKRQSVAFWCNPISGHATLYWYQQILGQGPKLLIQFQNNGVVDDSQLPKDRFSAERLKGVDSTLKIQPAKLEDSAVYLCASSPRLGRGFGQYFGPGTRLTVL.

The chain couples TRBV7-9 to TRBJ1-5; no clear D. Germline values: CDR1 SEHNR, CDR2 FQNEAQ (reference sequence). The CDR3 runs to 15 residues. Trimming shortened V by 5 bases and J by 0 bases, and 11 bases separated the two germline ends. The CDR3 DNA sequence: TGTGCCAGCAGCCCCCCCGGGGATAGCAATCAGCCCCAGCATTTT. It specifies CASSPPGDSNQPQHF.

The V and J genes are TRBV9 and TRBJ2-7; TRBD2 matches 10 bases. The CDR3 runs to 14 residues. The germline V gene encodes CDR1 SGDLS and CDR2 YYNGEE. J gave up 4 bases and V 1 base, and 2 bases lay outside the gene matches. Here the CDR3 DNA reads TGTGCCAGCAGCGTAAGTAGCGGGAGGTACGAGCAGTACTTC. Protein: CASSVSSGRYEQYF.

This clonotype was observed many times. V is TRBV4-1 and J is TRBJ2-5; 10 positions match TRBD1. Unmatched junction bases numbered 19, after V lost 4 bases and J lost 2 bases. The CDR3 length is 20 residues. The germline CDR1 and CDR2 sequences are MGHRA and YSYEKL. This CDR3 reads CASSLRDRGFRPSGQETQYF. The CDR3 DNA reads TGCGCCAGCAGCCTTAGGGACAGGGGCTTTAGGCCCAGCGGACAAGAGACCCAGTACTTC.

This clonotype occurred many times. This chain joins TRBV20-1 and TRBJ2-3, with TRBD2 as a possible D gene (7 bases). CDR1 DFQATT and CDR2 SNEGSKA come from the germline V gene (reference sequence). Trimming removed 7 bases at V and 2 bases at J, with 13 bases between. The CDR3 loop spans 13 amino acids. Written as DNA, the CDR3 is TGCAGTGGGGAGGGGGAAATCACAGATACGCAGTATTTT. Encoded protein: CSGEGEITDTQYF.

In its sample, this clonotype was seen a few times. V is TRBV29-1 and J is TRBJ1-5, with 7 bases aligning to TRBD1. V lost 1 base, J lost 6 bases, and 3 bases stayed unmatched. Germline CDR1 reads SQVTM; CDR2 reads ANQGSEA. CDR3 length: 13 amino acids. This CDR3 is CSVEVNRGQPQHF. The CDR3 coding sequence is TGCAGCGTTGAAGTCAACAGGGGTCAGCCCCAGCATTTT.

This clonotype was seen a few times. The CDR3 DNA is TGCGCCAGTGGACAGGGTCTGGACACTGAAGCTTTCTTT. Amino acid sequence: CASGQGLDTEAFF. The chain links TRBV5-1 to TRBJ1-1; 8 bases match TRBD1. J gave up 3 bases and V 8 bases, and 6 bases lay outside the gene matches. CDR1 SGHRS and CDR2 YFSETQ come from the germline V gene. The CDR3 loop spans 13 amino acids. The whole variable domain, filled in from reference TRBV5-1 and TRBJ1-1, reads KAGVTQTPRYLIKTRGQQVTLSCSPISGHRSVSWYQQTPGQGLQFLFEYFSETQRNKGNFPGRFSGRQFSNSRSEMNVSTLELGDSALYLCASGQGLDTEAFFGQGTRLTVV.